This TCR beta chain comes out of a study of cytomegalovirus exposure and HLA in healthy donors. The study's findings and limits: With DRB1 most and HLA-C fewest, TCR association rates differed between HLA loci in a later analysis. The study found most TCR sequences rare, yet found some public TCRs in many donors.

As for this clone: The antigen is undetermined.

PCR involved 60 Vbeta and 13 Jbeta primers. Assay used: immunoSEQ multiplex PCR; TCRdb lists only in-frame clones, some missing. The profile shows some 160,000 clones, roughly 78% of them singletons. V was clipped by 4 bases and J by 0 bases, with 14 bases between them. The CDR3 is 15 residues long. CDR1 GTSNPN and CDR2 SVGIG come from the germline V gene (reference sequence). The sequencing input was PBMCs. This TCR was sampled from a woman between 40 and 55 years old in good health and CMV-seronegative. The rearrangement links TRBV30 to TRBJ2-3; no firm D call. CDR3 protein: CAWTEQTPSTDTQYF. For the CDR3, the DNA is TGTGCCTGGACCGAACAGACACCTAGCACAGATACGCAGTATTTT.